The subject of this entry is one T cell receptor (beta chain). Its specificity is not known. Treatment of the sample: about 20 received Ad26.COV2.S at low or high dose, single or two shots; five or six received placebo; per-sample allocation not given. Each sample was drawn 63 days after the first injection (of vaccine or placebo). The sample belongs to a study of Ad26.COV2.S vaccination and SARS-CoV-2 variants. For the study at large: Once, or twice with 56 days between doses, Ad26.COV2.S was given intramuscularly. Study findings and constraints: Vaccine recipients posted higher spike-specific TCR breadth than their placebo counterparts.

Sequencing used immunoSEQ multiplex PCR; TCRdb keeps in-frame clones, though not all of them. The sample consists of around 320,000 clones, around 83% of them appearing once. The germline CDR1 and CDR2 sequences are GTSNPN and SVGIG (reference sequence). With 4 bases clipped from V and 4 bases from J, the junction kept 4 bases outside the gene matches. The CDR3 is 13 amino acids. Sequenced material: peripheral blood, taken in a trial of Ad26.COV2.S vaccine versus placebo. This TCR came from a person between 18 and 60 years old who received the Ad26.COV2.S COVID-19 vaccine or a placebo. The V and J genes are TRBV30 and TRBJ2-7, with 10 bases fitting TRBD1. The CDR3 loop is CAWTRDRGYEQYF. CDR3 nucleotide sequence: TGTGCCTGGACGCGGGACAGGGGTTACGAGCAGTACTTC. The full variable domain, in which reference TRBV30 and TRBJ2-7 provide the parts outside the CDR3, is SQTIHQWPATLVQPVGSPLSLECTVEGTSNPNLYWYRQAAGRGLQLLFYSVGIGQISSEVPQNLSASRPQDRQFILSSKKLLLSDSGFYLCAWTRDRGYEQYFGPGTRLTVT.